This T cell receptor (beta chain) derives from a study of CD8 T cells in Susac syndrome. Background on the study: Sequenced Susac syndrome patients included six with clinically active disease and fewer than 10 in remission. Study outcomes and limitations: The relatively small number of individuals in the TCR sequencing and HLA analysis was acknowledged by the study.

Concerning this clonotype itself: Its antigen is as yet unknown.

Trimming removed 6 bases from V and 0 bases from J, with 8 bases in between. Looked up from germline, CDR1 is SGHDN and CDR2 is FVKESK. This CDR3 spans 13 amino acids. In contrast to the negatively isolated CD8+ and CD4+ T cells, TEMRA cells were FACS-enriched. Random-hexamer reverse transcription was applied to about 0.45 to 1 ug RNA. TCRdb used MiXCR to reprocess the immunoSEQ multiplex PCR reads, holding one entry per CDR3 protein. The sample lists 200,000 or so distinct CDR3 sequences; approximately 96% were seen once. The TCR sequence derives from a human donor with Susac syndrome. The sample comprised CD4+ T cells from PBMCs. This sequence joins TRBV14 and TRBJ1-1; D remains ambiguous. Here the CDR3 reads CASRATLNTEAFF. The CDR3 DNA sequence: TGTGCCAGCAGGGCGACTCTGAACACTGAAGCTTTCTTT.